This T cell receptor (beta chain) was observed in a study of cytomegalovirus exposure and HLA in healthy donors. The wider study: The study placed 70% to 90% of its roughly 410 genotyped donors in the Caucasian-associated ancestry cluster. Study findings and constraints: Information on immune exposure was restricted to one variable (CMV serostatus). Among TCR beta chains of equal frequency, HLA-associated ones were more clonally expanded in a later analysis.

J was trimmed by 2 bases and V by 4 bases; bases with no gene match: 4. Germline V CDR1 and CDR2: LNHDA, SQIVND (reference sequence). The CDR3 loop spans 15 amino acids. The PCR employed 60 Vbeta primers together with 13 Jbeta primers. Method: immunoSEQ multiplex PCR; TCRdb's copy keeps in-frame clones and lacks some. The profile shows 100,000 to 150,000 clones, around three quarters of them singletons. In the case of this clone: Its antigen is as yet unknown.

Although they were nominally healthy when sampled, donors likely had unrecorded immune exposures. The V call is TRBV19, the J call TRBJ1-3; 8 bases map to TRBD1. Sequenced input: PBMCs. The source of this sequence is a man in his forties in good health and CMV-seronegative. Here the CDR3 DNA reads TGTGCCAGTAGTACAGGGGGCGAAGCTGGAAACACCATATATTTT. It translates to CASSTGGEAGNTIYF.